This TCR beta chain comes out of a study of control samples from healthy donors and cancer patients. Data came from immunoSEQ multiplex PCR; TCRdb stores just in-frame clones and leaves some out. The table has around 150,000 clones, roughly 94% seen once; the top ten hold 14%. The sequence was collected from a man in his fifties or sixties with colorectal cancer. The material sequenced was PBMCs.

Here the CDR3 DNA reads TGTGCCAGCAGTCTTGACCCGAGGGCCGAAAAACTGTTTTTT. As protein: CASSLDPRAEKLFF. The chain links TRBV2 to TRBJ1-4; no clear D gene. The length of the CDR3 is 14 residues. V lost 5 bases, J lost 8 bases, and 15 bases lay in between. CDR1 is SNHLY and CDR2 is FYNNEI in the germline V gene.